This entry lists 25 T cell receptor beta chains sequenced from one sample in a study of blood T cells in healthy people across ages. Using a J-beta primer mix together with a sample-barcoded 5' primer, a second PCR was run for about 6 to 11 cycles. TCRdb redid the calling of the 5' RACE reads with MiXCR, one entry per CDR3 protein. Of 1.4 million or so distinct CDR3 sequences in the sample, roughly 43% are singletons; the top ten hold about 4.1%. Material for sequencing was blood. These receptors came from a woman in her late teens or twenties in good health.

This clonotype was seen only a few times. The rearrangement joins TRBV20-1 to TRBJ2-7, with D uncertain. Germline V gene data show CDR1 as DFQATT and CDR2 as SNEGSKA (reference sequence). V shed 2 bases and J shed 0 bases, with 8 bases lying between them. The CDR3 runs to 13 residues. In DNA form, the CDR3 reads TGCAGTGCTAGAAAACCCAGCTCCTACGAGCAGTACTTC. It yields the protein CSARKPSSYEQYF.

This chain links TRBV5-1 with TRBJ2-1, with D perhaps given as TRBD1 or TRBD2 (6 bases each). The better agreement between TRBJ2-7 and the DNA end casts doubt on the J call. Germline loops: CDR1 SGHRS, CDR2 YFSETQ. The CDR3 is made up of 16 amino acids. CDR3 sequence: CASSLEGGGPYNEQYF. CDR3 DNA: TGCGCCAGCAGCTTGGAGGGGGGAGGTCCCTACAATGAGCAGTACTTC.

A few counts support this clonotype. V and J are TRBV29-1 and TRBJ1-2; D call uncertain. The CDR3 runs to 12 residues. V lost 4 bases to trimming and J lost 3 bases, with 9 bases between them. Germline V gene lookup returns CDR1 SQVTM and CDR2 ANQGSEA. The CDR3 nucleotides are TGCAGCGTTGTTCTGATGGACTATGGCTACACCTTC. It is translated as CSVVLMDYGYTF.

CDR3 sequence (DNA): TGTGCCAGCAGCCAGGCATCCGGGAGCTCCTACGAGCAGTACTTC. Translated, it gives CASSQASGSSYEQYF. This chain uses TRBV5-6 with TRBJ2-7; D is perhaps TRBD2 (6 bases). The CDR3 is made up of 15 amino acids. In germline, CDR1 is SGHDT, CDR2 YYEEEE. V shed 4 bases and J shed 0 bases, with 14 bases lying between them.

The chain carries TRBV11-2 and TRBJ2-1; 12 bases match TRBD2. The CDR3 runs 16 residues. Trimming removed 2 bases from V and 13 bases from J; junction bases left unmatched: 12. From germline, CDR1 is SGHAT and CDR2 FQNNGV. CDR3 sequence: CASSLSTSGGIETQFF. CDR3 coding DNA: TGTGCCAGCAGCTTATCGACTAGCGGGGGTATCGAGACCCAGTTCTTC. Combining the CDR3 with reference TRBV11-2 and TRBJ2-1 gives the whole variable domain EAGVAQSPRYKIIEKRQSVAFWCNPISGHATLYWYQQILGQGPKLLIQFQNNGVVDDSQLPKDRFSAERLKGVDSTLKIQPAKLEDSAVYLCASSLSTSGGIETQFFGPGTRLTVL.

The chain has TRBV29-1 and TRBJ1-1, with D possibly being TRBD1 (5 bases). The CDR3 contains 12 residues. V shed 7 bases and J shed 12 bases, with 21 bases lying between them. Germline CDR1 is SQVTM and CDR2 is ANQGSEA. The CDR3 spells CSAQSDSEVTFF. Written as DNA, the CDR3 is TGCAGCGCTCAAAGCGACAGTGAAGTAACTTTCTTT.

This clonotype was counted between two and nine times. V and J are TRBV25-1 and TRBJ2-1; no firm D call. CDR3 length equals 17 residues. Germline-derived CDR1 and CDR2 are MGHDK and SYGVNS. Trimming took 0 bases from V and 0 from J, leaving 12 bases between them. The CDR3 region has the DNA TGTGCCAGCAGTGAATACAACCAAATATTCTCCTACAATGAGCAGTTCTTC. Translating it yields CASSEYNQIFSYNEQFF.

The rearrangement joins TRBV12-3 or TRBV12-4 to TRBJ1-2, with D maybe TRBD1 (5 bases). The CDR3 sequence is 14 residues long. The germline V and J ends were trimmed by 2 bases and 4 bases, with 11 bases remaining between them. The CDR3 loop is CASSLPGRSYGYTF. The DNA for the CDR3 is TGTGCCAGCAGTTTACCAGGGAGGTCCTATGGCTACACCTTC.

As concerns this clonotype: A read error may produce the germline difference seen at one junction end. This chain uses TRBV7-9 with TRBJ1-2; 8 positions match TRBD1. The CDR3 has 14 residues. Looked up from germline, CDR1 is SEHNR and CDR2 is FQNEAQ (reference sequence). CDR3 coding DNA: TGTGTCAGCATCCCTGACAGGGGTAACTATGGCTACACCTTC. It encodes CVSIPDRGNYGYTF.

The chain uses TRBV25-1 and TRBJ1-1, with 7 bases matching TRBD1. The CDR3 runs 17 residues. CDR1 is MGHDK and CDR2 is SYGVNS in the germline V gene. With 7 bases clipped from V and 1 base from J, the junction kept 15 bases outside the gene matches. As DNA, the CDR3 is TGTGCCAGCAATGGAGGGGGTACCGGGACAGCGAACACTGAAGCTTTCTTT. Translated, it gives CASNGGGTGTANTEAFF.

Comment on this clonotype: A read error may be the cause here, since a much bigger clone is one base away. This CDR3 is CAGSRRLAGDAETQYF. CDR3 in DNA: TGTGCCGGCAGCCGCAGACTAGCGGGAGATGCAGAGACCCAGTACTTC. The V gene is TRBV11-1, the J gene TRBJ2-7, with TRBD2 matching 12 bases. TRBJ2-5 matches the DNA end more closely, so the J call is doubtful. Germline assignment: CDR1 SGHAT and CDR2 FQDESV (reference sequence). The CDR3 sequence is 16 residues long.

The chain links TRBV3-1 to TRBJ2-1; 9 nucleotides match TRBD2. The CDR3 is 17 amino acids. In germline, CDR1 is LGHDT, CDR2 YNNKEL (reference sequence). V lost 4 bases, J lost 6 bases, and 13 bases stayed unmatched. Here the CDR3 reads CASSPISEGGRGNEQFF. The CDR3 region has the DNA TGTGCCAGCAGCCCCATTAGTGAAGGCGGGAGGGGCAATGAGCAGTTCTTC.

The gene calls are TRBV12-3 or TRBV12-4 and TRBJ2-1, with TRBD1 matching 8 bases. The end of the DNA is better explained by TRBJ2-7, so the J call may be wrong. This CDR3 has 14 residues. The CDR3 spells CASSGQGSYNEQYF. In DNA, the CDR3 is TGTGCCAGCAGTGGACAGGGCTCCTACAATGAGCAGTACTTC.

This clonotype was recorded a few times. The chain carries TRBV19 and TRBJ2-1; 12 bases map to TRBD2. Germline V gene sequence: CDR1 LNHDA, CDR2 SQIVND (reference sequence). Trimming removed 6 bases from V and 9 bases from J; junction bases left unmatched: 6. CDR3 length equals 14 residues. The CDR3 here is CASSLLAGGLEQFF. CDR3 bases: TGTGCCAGTAGCCTTCTAGCGGGAGGGCTTGAGCAGTTCTTC.

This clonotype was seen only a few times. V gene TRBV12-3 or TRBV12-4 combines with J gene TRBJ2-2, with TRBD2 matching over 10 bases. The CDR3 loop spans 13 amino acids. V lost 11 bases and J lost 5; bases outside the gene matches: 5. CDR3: CAGQRGGTGELFF. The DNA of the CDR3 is TGTGCCGGCCAGCGGGGGGGGACCGGGGAGCTGTTTTTT.

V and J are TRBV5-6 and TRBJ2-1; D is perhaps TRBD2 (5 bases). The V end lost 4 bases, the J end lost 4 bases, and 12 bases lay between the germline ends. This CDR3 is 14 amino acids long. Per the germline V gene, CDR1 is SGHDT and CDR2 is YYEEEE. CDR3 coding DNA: TGTGCCAGCAGCGCTAGGACTGGATACAATGAGCAGTTCTTC. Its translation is CASSARTGYNEQFF.

The CDR3 reads CASSQQGSQPQHF. The CDR3, as DNA: TGTGCCAGCAGTCAACAGGGTTCTCAGCCCCAGCATTTT. The V gene is TRBV12-3 or TRBV12-4, the J gene TRBJ1-5; D may be TRBD1 (6 bases). The CDR3 runs 13 residues. Trimming pared 5 bases from V and 6 bases from J, leaving 11 bases between.

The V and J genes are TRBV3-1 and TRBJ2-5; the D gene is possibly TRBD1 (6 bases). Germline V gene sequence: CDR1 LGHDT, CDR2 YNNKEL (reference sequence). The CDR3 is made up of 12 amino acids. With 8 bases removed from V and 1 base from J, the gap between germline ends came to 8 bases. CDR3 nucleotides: TGTGCCAGCGAGGGGGTCCAAGAGACCCAGTACTTC. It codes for CASEGVQETQYF.

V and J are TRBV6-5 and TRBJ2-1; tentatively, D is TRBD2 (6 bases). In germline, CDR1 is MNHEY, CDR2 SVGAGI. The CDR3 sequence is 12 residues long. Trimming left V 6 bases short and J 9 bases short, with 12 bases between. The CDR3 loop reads CASRSTSREQFF. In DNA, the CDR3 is TGTGCCAGCAGGTCGACTAGTCGTGAGCAGTTCTTC.

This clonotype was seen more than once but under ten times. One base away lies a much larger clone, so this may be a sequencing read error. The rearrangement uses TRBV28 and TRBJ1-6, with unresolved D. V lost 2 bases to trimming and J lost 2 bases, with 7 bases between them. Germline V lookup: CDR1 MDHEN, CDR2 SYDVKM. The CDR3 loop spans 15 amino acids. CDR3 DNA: TGTGCCAGCAGTTTAGTGGGAGCCTATAATTCACCCCTCCACTTT. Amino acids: CASSLVGAYNSPLHF.

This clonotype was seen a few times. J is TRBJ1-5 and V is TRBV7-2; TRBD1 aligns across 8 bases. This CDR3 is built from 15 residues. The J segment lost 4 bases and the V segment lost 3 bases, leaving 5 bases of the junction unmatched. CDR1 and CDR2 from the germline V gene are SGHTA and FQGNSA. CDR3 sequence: CASSFEQGVNQPQHF. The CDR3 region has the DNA TGTGCCAGCAGCTTTGAACAGGGGGTAAATCAGCCCCAGCATTTT.

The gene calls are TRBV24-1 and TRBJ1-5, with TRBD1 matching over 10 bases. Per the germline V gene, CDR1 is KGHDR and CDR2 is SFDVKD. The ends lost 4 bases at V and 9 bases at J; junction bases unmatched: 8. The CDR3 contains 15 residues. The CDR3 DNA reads TGTGCCACCAGTGAACCCGGGACAGGGGAGACGCCCCAGCATTTT. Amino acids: CATSEPGTGETPQHF.

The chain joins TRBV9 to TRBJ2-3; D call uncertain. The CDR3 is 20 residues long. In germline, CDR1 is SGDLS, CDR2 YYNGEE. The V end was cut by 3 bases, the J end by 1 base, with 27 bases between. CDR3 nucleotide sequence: TGTGCCAGCAGCGCAGTAGAGGCCCATGTAGTTTACCAAGGCACAGATACGCAGTATTTT. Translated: CASSAVEAHVVYQGTDTQYF.

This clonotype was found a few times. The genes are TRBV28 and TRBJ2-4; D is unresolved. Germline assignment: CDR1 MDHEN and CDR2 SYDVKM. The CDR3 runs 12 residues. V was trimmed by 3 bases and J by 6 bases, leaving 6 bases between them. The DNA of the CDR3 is TGTGCCAGCAGTTTCGGTGTAAACATTCAGTACTTC. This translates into CASSFGVNIQYF.

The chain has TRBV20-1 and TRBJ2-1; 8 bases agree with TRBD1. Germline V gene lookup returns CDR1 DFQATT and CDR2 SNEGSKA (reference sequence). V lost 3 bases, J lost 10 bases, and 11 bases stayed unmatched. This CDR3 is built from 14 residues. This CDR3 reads CSASRTGKIYEQFF. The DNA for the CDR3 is TGCAGTGCTAGCCGGACAGGGAAGATCTACGAGCAGTTCTTC.